This T cell receptor (beta chain) was captured by sequencing in a study of blood T cell repertoires in COVID-19. This CDR3 contains 15 residues. V lost 4 bases and J 1 base, leaving 10 bases between the germline ends. Per the original methods: Amplifying reference gene primers gave estimates of nucleated cell counts. Only in-frame clones appear in the TCRdb table, and some are missing; sequencing was by immunoSEQ multiplex PCR. V and J calls plus clone size are reproduced from that table; the DNA served to infer D and trimming. This table holds about 230,000 clones, 83% found once. V and J are TRBV23-1 and TRBJ2-2, with no clear D. Being an ORF, TRBV23-1 has a function that is uncertain. The TCR was taken from a woman between 65 and 79 years old with active or convalescent COVID-19. The source material was peripheral blood. The CDR3 region has the DNA TGCGCCAGCAGTCCCCCCCGAGGGAACACCGGGGAGCTGTTTTTT. This gives the protein CASSPPRGNTGELFF.